A selection of T cell receptor beta chains follows, all from one sample in a study of control samples from healthy donors and cancer patients. Sequencing was performed with immunoSEQ multiplex PCR; in TCRdb, only in-frame clones are kept and a portion is missing. The table lists about 110,000 clones, 83% of them singletons. The sequenced sample consisted of blood. These receptors were obtained from a woman aged 50 to 60 in good health. CDR3s include the opening cysteine and the closing phenylalanine or tryptophan. A D gene is named only where the DNA matches it firmly. Clone sizes are given selectively: once, few, many, or a class where the clone is expanded.

.	TRBV27	14	TRBJ2-5	.	CASSLYWSEETQYF	TGTGCCAGCAGTTTATATTGGTCGGAAGAGACCCAGTACTTC
.	TRBV9	16	TRBJ2-1	.	CASSVSGRQPGNEQFF	TGTGCCAGCAGCGTAAGCGGTCGACAGCCGGGCAATGAGCAGTTCTTC
.	TRBV6-6	14	TRBJ1-2	once	CASGTQGANYGYTF	TGTGCCAGCGGTACGCAGGGAGCTAACTATGGCTACACCTTC
.	TRBV9	14	TRBJ1-5	few	CASRPERGNQPQHF	TGTGCCAGCAGGCCTGAAAGGGGTAATCAGCCCCAGCATTTT
TRBD1	TRBV24-1	14	TRBJ1-2	.	CATSDSGTARGYTF	TGTGCCACCAGTGATTCGGGGACAGCGAGGGGCTACACCTTC
.	TRBV12-3/TRBV12-4	13	TRBJ1-1	.	CASNTGSNTEAFF	TGTGCCAGCAATACGGGGTCGAACACTGAAGCTTTCTTT
.	TRBV3-1/TRBV3-2	19	TRBJ1-4	few	CASSQEWAGMGGTNEKLFF	TGTGCCAGCAGCCAAGAATGGGCGGGAATGGGGGGCACTAATGAAAAACTGTTTTTT
.	TRBV19	16	TRBJ1-1	.	CASSTQRHGMNTEAFF	TGTGCCAGTAGTACGCAAAGGCATGGCATGAACACTGAAGCTTTCTTT
.	TRBV7-8	16	TRBJ2-5	.	CASSLLGATVEDTQYF	TGTGCCAGCAGCTTACTGGGGGCTACCGTGGAGGACACCCAGTACTTC
.	TRBV7-9	14	TRBJ1-1	.	CASSLGGEIAEAFF	TGTGCCAGCAGCTTAGGAGGGGAGATCGCTGAAGCTTTCTTT
TRBD2	TRBV29-1	15	TRBJ2-1	once	CSVTSGRGSYNEQFF	TGCAGCGTCACTAGCGGGAGAGGGTCCTACAATGAGCAGTTCTTC
.	TRBV7-2	16	TRBJ1-3	.	CASSFGGSSSGNTIYF	TGTGCCAGCAGCTTTGGGGGCAGCAGCTCTGGAAACACCATATATTTT
TRBD1	TRBV11-3	14	TRBJ1-1	.	CASSFQGVNTEAFF	TGTGCCAGCAGCTTCCAGGGGGTGAACACTGAAGCTTTCTTT
.	TRBV7-9	15	TRBJ1-4	few	CASSRAVGSNEKLFF	TGTGCCAGCAGCCGAGCGGTGGGGAGTAATGAAAAACTGTTTTTT
.	TRBV14	13	TRBJ2-4	.	CASKGNTKNIQYF	TGTGCCAGCAAGGGGAATACCAAAAACATTCAGTACTTC
.	TRBV5-1	15	TRBJ2-5	.	CASSLQGTSRETQYF	TGCGCCAGCAGCTTACAGGGGACTTCCAGGGAGACCCAGTACTTC
.	TRBV10-1	18	TRBJ2-7	.	CASSEFWWGPESGYEQYF	TGCGCCAGCAGTGAGTTCTGGTGGGGTCCGGAGTCCGGCTACGAGCAGTACTTC
.	TRBV15	11	TRBJ2-3	.	CATSSGITQYF	TGTGCCACTTCTTCAGGGATTACGCAGTATTTT
.	TRBV12-3/TRBV12-4	13	TRBJ2-7	.	CASSWGASYEQYF	TGTGCCAGCAGTTGGGGGGCGTCCTACGAGCAGTACTTC
TRBD2	TRBV5-1	16	TRBJ2-1	.	CASSLIGGDFYNEQFF	TGCGCCAGCAGCTTGATCGGGGGGGATTTTTACAATGAGCAGTTCTTC
TRBD1	TRBV27	13	TRBJ2-7	.	CATKPGQSYEQYF	TGTGCCACCAAACCGGGACAGTCCTACGAGCAGTACTTC
TRBD2	TRBV11-3	15	TRBJ2-7	.	CASSPRAGRGYEQYF	TGTGCCAGCAGCCCCCGAGCGGGAAGGGGTTACGAGCAGTACTTC
.	TRBV27	15	TRBJ1-4	once	CASSSKGLTNEKLFF	TGTGCCAGCAGTTCAAAGGGGTTGACTAATGAAAAACTGTTTTTT
.	TRBV27	13	TRBJ2-7	.	CASSLGRTLEQYF	TGTGCCAGCAGTTTAGGTAGGACTTTGGAGCAGTACTTC
.	TRBV12-3/TRBV12-4	12	TRBJ1-5	.	CASSLSRQPQHF	TGTGCCAGCAGTTTAAGTCGTCAGCCCCAGCATTTT
TRBD2	TRBV12-5	18	TRBJ2-1	.	CASGPLAGDLVSYNEQFF	TGTGCTAGTGGTCCCCTAGCGGGAGATTTAGTGTCCTACAATGAGCAGTTCTTC
.	TRBV2	12	TRBJ1-5	.	CASRNSNQPQHF	TGTGCCAGCCGGAATAGCAATCAGCCCCAGCATTTT
.	TRBV28	12	TRBJ2-7	.	CASSFERFEQYF	TGTGCCAGCAGTTTCGAGAGATTTGAGCAGTACTTC
.	TRBV5-1	13	TRBJ1-5	few	CASSVSGDQPQHF	TGCGCCAGCAGCGTCTCAGGGGACCAGCCCCAGCATTTT
.	TRBV28	13	TRBJ2-3	.	CASSRPSTDTQYF	TGTGCCAGCAGCCGTCCTAGCACAGATACGCAGTATTTT
.	TRBV6-5	14	TRBJ1-5	.	CASRSFPTTAAQHF	TGTGCCAGCAGATCTTTTCCAACCACCGCGGCCCAGCATTTT
.	TRBV28	14	TRBJ1-1	.	CASSWIPSNAEAFF	TGTGCCAGCAGTTGGATACCTTCGAACGCTGAAGCTTTCTTT
.	TRBV5-4	14	TRBJ1-2	.	CASSLTQTNYGYTF	TGTGCCAGCAGCTTAACACAGACTAACTATGGCTACACCTTC
.	TRBV6-2/TRBV6-3	16	TRBJ1-3	once	CASSLRQVNSGNTIYF	TGTGCCAGCAGTCTTCGACAGGTTAACTCTGGAAACACCATATATTTT